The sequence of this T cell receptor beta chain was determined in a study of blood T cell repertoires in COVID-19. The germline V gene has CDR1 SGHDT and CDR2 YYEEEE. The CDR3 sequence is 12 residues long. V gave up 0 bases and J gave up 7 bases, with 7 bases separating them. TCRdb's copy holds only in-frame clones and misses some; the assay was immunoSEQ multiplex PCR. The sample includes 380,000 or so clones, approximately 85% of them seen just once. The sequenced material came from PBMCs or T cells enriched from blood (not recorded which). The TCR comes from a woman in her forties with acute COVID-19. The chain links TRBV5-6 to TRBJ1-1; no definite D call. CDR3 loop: CASSLVRGEAFF. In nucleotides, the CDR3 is TGTGCCAGCAGCTTGGTTAGAGGTGAAGCTTTCTTT.